Each of the 27 T cell receptor beta chains below was sequenced from the same sample in a study of a mutant IDH1 vaccine in newly diagnosed glioma. What these receptors recognize is not known. Time point indicated: week 47, end of study. Vaccine doses each comprised 300 ug of mutant IDH1 20-mer peptide, with topical imiquimod. The data were produced by immunoSEQ multiplex PCR, yet TCRdb's version contains in-frame clones alone and is incomplete. Found here are about 50,000 clones, approximately 80% of them singletons; the top ten hold over 4%. Sequences were derived from PBMCs, sampled from a glioma patient whose treatment included an IDH1 peptide vaccine. These receptors all stem from a woman aged 40-49 years with glioma. Some clones in this sample may be carry-over from other donors' samples.

The chain carries TRBV29-1 and TRBJ2-2, with a possible D match to TRBD1 (6 bases). The V end was cut by 7 bases, the J end by 7 bases, with 13 bases between. CDR1 and CDR2 from the germline V gene are SQVTM and ANQGSEA. The CDR3 runs to 12 residues. The chain's CDR3 is CSGDLQGGELFF. CDR3 in DNA: TGCAGCGGGGACCTACAGGGCGGGGAGCTGTTTTTT.

The genes are TRBV30 and TRBJ2-5; a weak D match, TRBD2 (6 bases). This CDR3 has 15 residues. V dropped 8 bases and J dropped 5 bases, with 24 bases sitting between them. From germline, CDR1 is GTSNPN and CDR2 SVGIG (reference sequence). The CDR3: CARTGVGGAEETQYF. CDR3 nucleotide sequence: TGTGCCCGCACCGGTGTCGGAGGGGCCGAGGAGACCCAGTACTTC.

V and J are TRBV19 and TRBJ2-2; D is uncertain. Trimming removed 3 bases at V and 6 bases at J, with 8 bases between. This CDR3 has 13 amino acids. Germline V gene sequence: CDR1 LNHDA, CDR2 SQIVND (reference sequence). The CDR3 sequence: CASSMFRSGELFF. DNA of the CDR3: TGTGCCAGTAGTATGTTCAGATCCGGGGAGCTGTTTTTT.

The chain recombines TRBV6-4 with TRBJ2-2, with 8 bases that match TRBD1. From germline, CDR1 is MRHNA and CDR2 SNTAGT. The V gene end was trimmed by 8 bases and the J gene end by 2 bases; junction bases not matched to a gene: 13. The CDR3 spans 17 residues. The DNA for the CDR3 is TGTGCCAGCGGATCCCACGCTGGGACAGGAAACACCGGGGAGCTGTTTTTT. Encoded protein: CASGSHAGTGNTGELFF.

V gene TRBV6-1 combines with J gene TRBJ1-1; the D gene is possibly TRBD1 (5 bases). V was pared by 4 bases and J by 6 bases, with 12 bases between. The CDR3 has 13 amino acids. Per the germline V gene, CDR1 is MNHNS and CDR2 is SASEGT. The CDR3 sequence is CASSGRGRAEAFF. CDR3 coding DNA: TGTGCCAGCAGTGGACGGGGGAGGGCTGAAGCTTTCTTT.

J is TRBJ2-2 and V is TRBV4-3, with D maybe TRBD1 (5 bases). From germline, CDR1 is LGHNA and CDR2 YSLEER. CDR3 length: 15 amino acids. Trimming took off 0 bases at V and 4 bases at J, with 9 bases between the two ends. The CDR3: CASSQEGQGTGELFF. The CDR3 coding sequence is TGCGCCAGCAGCCAAGAGGGGCAAGGCACCGGGGAGCTGTTTTTT.

The chain is built from TRBV18 and TRBJ2-3; 12 bases line up with TRBD1. The CDR3 consists of 18 residues. The germline gives CDR1 KGHSH, CDR2 LQKENI. V was pared by 2 bases and J by 2 bases, with 8 bases of the junction left unmatched. This CDR3 is CASSPTGRGQGATDTQYF. The CDR3 nucleotides are TGTGCCAGCTCACCAACGGGTCGGGGACAGGGGGCCACAGATACGCAGTATTTT.

The chain joins TRBV4-1 to TRBJ2-5, with a tentative D call TRBD2 (5 bases). This CDR3 contains 15 residues. The V gene's germline CDR1 is MGHRA and CDR2 YSYEKL. With 1 base removed from V and 5 bases from J, the gap between germline ends came to 14 bases. Written as DNA, the CDR3 is TGCGCCAGCAGCCAAGGTGGGGAGAGGTGGGAGACCCAGTACTTC. This gives the protein CASSQGGERWETQYF.

This chain joins TRBV15 and TRBJ1-5, with D possibly TRBD1 on 5 matching bases. CDR1 and CDR2 (germline): LNHNV, YYDKDF (reference sequence). V was pared by 4 bases and J by 3 bases, with 16 bases between. The CDR3 is 16 residues long. CDR3 residues: CATSTTTGAPNQPQHF. DNA of the CDR3: TGTGCCACCAGCACCACGACCGGGGCCCCCAATCAGCCCCAGCATTTT. The full variable domain, completed using reference TRBV15 and TRBJ1-5, is DAMVIQNPRYQVTQFGKPVTLSCSQTLNHNVMYWYQQKSSQAPKLLFHYYDKDFNNEADTPDNFQSRRPNTSFCFLDIRSPGLGDTAMYLCATSTTTGAPNQPQHFGDGTRLSIL.

This clone was seen only once. The chain carries TRBV2 and TRBJ1-2; no clear D. This CDR3 is 13 amino acids long. From germline, CDR1 is SNHLY and CDR2 FYNNEI. Trimming took 1 base from V and 8 from J, leaving 11 bases between them. The CDR3 protein is CASSEVGVEGYTF. The CDR3 DNA sequence: TGTGCCAGCAGTGAAGTTGGGGTCGAGGGCTACACCTTC.

The chain recombines TRBV9 with TRBJ2-7, with a weak D call TRBD1 (6 bases). The V end was cut by 3 bases, the J end by 5 bases, with 15 bases between. Germline V gene lookup returns CDR1 SGDLS and CDR2 YYNGEE. This CDR3 contains 14 residues. The chain's CDR3 is CASSAYLTGNEQYF. Written as DNA, the CDR3 is TGTGCCAGCAGCGCGTACCTTACAGGGAACGAGCAGTACTTC.

The rearrangement links TRBV18 to TRBJ2-5, with D perhaps TRBD1 (6 bases). The germline CDR1 and CDR2 sequences are KGHSH and LQKENI. The CDR3 is 15 amino acids. The V end lost 6 bases, the J end lost 2 bases, and 16 bases lay between the germline ends. The CDR3 sequence is CASSPGAQEQETQYF. CDR3 nucleotide sequence: TGTGCCAGCTCCCCAGGGGCACAGGAGCAAGAGACCCAGTACTTC.

V gene TRBV6-1 combines with J gene TRBJ2-1, with TRBD1 as a possible D gene (7 bases). Germline assignment: CDR1 MNHNS and CDR2 SASEGT. The CDR3 runs 12 residues. The V and J ends lost 5 bases and 9 bases respectively, with 11 bases between them. The DNA of the CDR3 is TGTGCCAGCAGTCCCCAGGGGGGTGAGCAGTTCTTC. It codes for CASSPQGGEQFF.

This clone was counted a few times. The chain combines TRBV6-5 with TRBJ2-6, with D possibly being TRBD1 or TRBD2 (5 bases each). Trimming removed 7 bases at V and 0 bases at J, with 7 bases between. Germline V gives CDR1 MNHEY, CDR2 SVGAGI. The CDR3 covers 14 residues. The CDR3, as DNA: TGTGCCAGCACGGGGACCTCTGGGGCCAACGTCCTGACTTTC. This codes for CASTGTSGANVLTF.

The chain combines TRBV10-2 with TRBJ2-5; D remains unclear. V gave up 5 bases and J gave up 5 bases, with 15 bases separating them. The CDR3 is 14 amino acids. Germline V CDR1 and CDR2: WSHSY, SAAADI. CDR3 DNA: TGCGCCAGCAGTTTTAACTTTCAAGTTGAGACCCAGTACTTC. Encoded protein: CASSFNFQVETQYF.

The J gene is TRBJ1-6, the V gene TRBV7-2; maybe TRBD1 (5 bases). Germline V gene data show CDR1 as SGHTA and CDR2 as FQGNSA. V lost 4 bases, J lost 0 bases, and 19 bases lay in between. The CDR3 is 19 residues long. The CDR3 DNA sequence: TGTGCCAGCAGCTCTTGGGGCCCGCCTAGGAGCTCCTATAATTCACCCCTCCACTTT. It codes for CASSSWGPPRSSYNSPLHF.

J is TRBJ1-4 and V is TRBV25-1; no clear D gene. The CDR3 has 11 residues. CDR1 is MGHDK and CDR2 is SYGVNS in the germline V gene. The V and J ends lost 5 bases and 13 bases respectively, with 11 bases between them. CDR3 loop: CASSLKDLLFF. DNA of the CDR3: TGTGCCAGCAGTTTAAAGGACTTACTGTTTTTT.

The chain joins TRBV23-1 to TRBJ2-2, with TRBD2 matching over 11 bases. TRBV23-1 is treated as an ORF (open reading frame) with a function not yet certain. The CDR3 contains 16 residues. V gave up 4 bases and J gave up 4 bases; unmatched junction bases: 5. CDR3 bases: TGCGCCAGCAGTCTTCGACTAGCGGGGACCACCGGGGAGCTGTTTTTT. It is translated as CASSLRLAGTTGELFF.

This clone was observed a handful of times. This chain uses TRBV30 with TRBJ1-5, with TRBD1 matching over 10 bases. The CDR3 is 14 amino acids. Germline V lookup: CDR1 GTSNPN, CDR2 SVGIG (reference sequence). V lost 3 bases to trimming and J lost 4 bases; unmatched junction nucleotides: 3. The CDR3 nucleotides are TGTGCCTGGAGGGGGGACAGGGGTAATCAGCCCCAGCATTTT. Translation gives CAWRGDRGNQPQHF.

In nucleotides, the CDR3 is TGTGCCTGGAGAAGGTTGAAGGGCGGCCTCAATGAGCAGTTCTTC. Residues: CAWRRLKGGLNEQFF. J is TRBJ2-1 and V is TRBV30; D gene unclear. V lost 3 bases, J lost 6 bases, and 18 bases lay in between. Per germline, CDR1 GTSNPN and CDR2 SVGIG (reference sequence). This CDR3 has 15 amino acids.

The V gene is TRBV6-5, the J gene TRBJ1-4; D gene ambiguous. This CDR3 region has 15 residues. CDR1 is MNHEY and CDR2 is SVGAGI in the germline V gene. The V end lost 8 bases, the J end lost 3 bases, and 16 bases lay between the germline ends. For the CDR3, the DNA is TGTGCCAGCTCAGTCCTACTGAGGTCTAATGAAAAACTGTTTTTT. This encodes CASSVLLRSNEKLFF.

The V call is TRBV19, the J call TRBJ1-2; unclear D gene. From germline, CDR1 is LNHDA and CDR2 SQIVND (reference sequence). V lost 10 bases and J lost 8, with 20 bases in between. CDR3 size: 13 residues. The chain's CDR3 is CATTPAGSPGYTF. Written as DNA, the CDR3 is TGTGCCACCACGCCGGCGGGATCGCCGGGCTACACCTTC.

This clone was seen a few times. The V and J genes are TRBV27 and TRBJ1-1; 7 positions match TRBD1. Unmatched junction bases numbered 6, after V lost 5 bases and J lost 3 bases. Germline V CDR1 and CDR2: MNHEY, SMNVEV (reference sequence). The CDR3 spans 14 residues. For the CDR3, the DNA is TGTGCCAGCAGTCCCAGGGGGAGTTACACTGAAGCTTTCTTT. This sequence encodes CASSPRGSYTEAFF.

The chain joins TRBV5-1 to TRBJ2-7; 7 nucleotides align to TRBD2. The V gene end was trimmed by 5 bases and the J gene end by 4 bases; junction bases not matched to a gene: 15. The germline V gene has CDR1 SGHRS and CDR2 YFSETQ. The CDR3 length is 16 residues. CDR3 loop: CASRGGVDGTPYEQYF. The CDR3 DNA follows: TGCGCCAGCAGGGGGGGGGTCGACGGGACCCCTTACGAGCAGTACTTC.

The gene calls are TRBV13 and TRBJ2-3; D gene unclear. Deletions cut 3 bases from V and 2 bases from J, with 15 bases between. The CDR3 runs to 16 residues. Germline lookup yields CDR1 PRHDT and CDR2 FYEKMQ (reference sequence). The CDR3 region is CASSFPGHPSTDTQYF. The CDR3 DNA follows: TGTGCCAGCAGCTTCCCCGGTCATCCCTCCACAGATACGCAGTATTTT.

The chain joins TRBV27 to TRBJ2-7; D may match TRBD1 or TRBD2 (5 bases each). In germline, CDR1 is MNHEY, CDR2 SMNVEV (reference sequence). Trimming pared 4 bases from V and 3 bases from J, leaving 13 bases between. The CDR3 runs to 14 residues. The CDR3 region is CASSWGRNVYEQYF. The CDR3 coding sequence is TGTGCCAGCAGTTGGGGACGGAACGTCTACGAGCAGTACTTC.

The J gene is TRBJ1-4, the V gene TRBV5-1; 8 positions match TRBD1. CDR1 is SGHRS and CDR2 is YFSETQ in the germline V gene. V was clipped by 0 bases and J by 4 bases; unmatched bases: 8. The CDR3 runs to 17 residues. The CDR3 here is CASSLGQGAVFNEKLFF. As DNA, the CDR3 is TGCGCCAGCAGCTTGGGGCAGGGGGCGGTTTTTAATGAAAAACTGTTTTTT.